This T cell receptor beta chain is drawn from a study of blood T cell repertoires in COVID-19. Using immunoSEQ multiplex PCR, the repertoire was profiled, and TCRdb retains in-frame clones only, with some absent. This table holds 350,000 or so clones, more than 70% found once. The CDR3 has 15 residues. Trimming cost V 0 bases and J 2 bases; bases outside gene matches: 3. The germline V gene has CDR1 SGHKS and CDR2 YYEKEE (reference sequence). V and J are TRBV5-5 and TRBJ2-3; 7 positions match TRBD1. Source material: peripheral blood. This TCR came from a woman aged 60-75 years with COVID-19, enrolled during active disease. CDR3 residues: CASSLGDSHTDTQYF. The CDR3, as DNA: TGTGCCAGCAGCTTGGGGGACAGTCACACAGATACGCAGTATTTT.